This T cell receptor (beta chain) was identified during a study of cytomegalovirus exposure and HLA in healthy donors. Turning to the study itself: Within an early data release were tens of millions of unique TCRs drawn from HLA-typed donors. Study results and limitations: Cytomegalovirus-associated TCR beta chains were listed, numbering 164. Data from an earlier analysis indicated that most TCR beta V segments were productive either about 90% or about 30% of the time. Cytomegalovirus status was reportedly diagnosed by the classifier with high sensitivity and specificity.

The germline V gene has CDR1 SGHDT and CDR2 YYEEEE. This CDR3 contains 16 residues. The study ran its PCR with 60 Vbeta and 13 Jbeta primers. The table came from immunoSEQ multiplex PCR; TCRdb's copy has only in-frame clones and leaves some out. The sample includes 100,000 to 130,000 clones, 82% of them seen just once. Turning to this clone: Its antigen is unidentified. The junction and the germline gene differ at one end; a read error may be behind it. Other DNA sequences from this sample encode an identical CDR3 as well.

What was sequenced was PBMCs. The TCR originated in a man in his thirties or forties in good health and CMV-seropositive. This rearrangement joins TRBV5-6 to TRBJ2-3; 10 nucleotides match TRBD2. CDR3 coding DNA: TGTGCCAGCAGCTTGGCCCCAGCGGGGGGGCGAGATACACAGTATTTT. Residues: CASSLAPAGGRDTQYF.